This T cell receptor (beta chain) was found in a study of metastatic and nonmetastatic thyroid tumors. Study background: Repertoires from malignant and benign thyroid patients were compared across blood and tumor or nodule tissue. Findings of the study overall: Benign nodules were reported to have significantly lower TCR beta diversity than malignant thyroid tumors, in blood and tumor.

How the authors handled the data: Construction of a distant-metastasis classifier for papillary thyroid cancer relied on CDR3 differences across clinicopathological groups. TCRdb reanalyzed the PCR reads with MiXCR. The authors' filters were not applied to this entry. The sample shows tens of thousands of clones, roughly a fifth of them seen only once. Treatment of any kind had been given to no patient before thyroid surgery. This clone has at least ten counts. No antigen is known for it. The receptor was derived from a female donor with papillary thyroid cancer or a benign thyroid nodule (not recorded which). Some clones in this sample may be carry-over from other donors' samples. Sequenced material: blood.

The CDR3 nucleotides are TGTGCCAGCAGCACAGGTATGGGTGGCTACACCTTC. Its protein is CASSTGMGGYTF. This chain links TRBV11-2 with TRBJ1-2; tentatively, D is TRBD1 (5 bases). CDR3 length: 12 amino acids. CDR1 and CDR2 (germline): SGHAT, FQNNGV. V was cut by 5 bases and J by 7 bases, with 11 bases left in between.